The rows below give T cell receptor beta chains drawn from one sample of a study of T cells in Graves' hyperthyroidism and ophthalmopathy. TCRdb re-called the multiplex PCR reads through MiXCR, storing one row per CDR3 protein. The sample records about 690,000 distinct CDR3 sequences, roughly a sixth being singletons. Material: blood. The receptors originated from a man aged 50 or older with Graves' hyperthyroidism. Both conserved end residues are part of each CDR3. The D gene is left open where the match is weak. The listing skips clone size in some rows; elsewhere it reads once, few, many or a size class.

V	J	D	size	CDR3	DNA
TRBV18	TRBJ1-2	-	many	CASSQPTVGYTF	TGTGCCAGCTCACAGCCGACAGTAGGCTACACCTTC
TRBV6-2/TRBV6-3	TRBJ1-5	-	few	CASSPAWEGQPQHF	TGTGCCAGCAGCCCCGCTTGGGAGGGTCAGCCCCAGCATTTT
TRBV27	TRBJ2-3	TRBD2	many	CASSFVTSGHTQYF	TGTGCCAGCAGTTTCGTGACTAGCGGTCATACGCAGTATTTT
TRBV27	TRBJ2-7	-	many	CASSSLIGSYEQYF	TGTGCCAGCAGTTCTCTGATCGGCTCCTACGAGCAGTACTTC
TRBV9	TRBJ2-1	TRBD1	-	CASSVDIGTGLREQFF	TGTGCCAGCAGCGTAGACATAGGGACAGGGTTACGTGAGCAGTTCTTC
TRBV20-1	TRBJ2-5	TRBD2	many	CSAAGLAGAQETQYF	TGCAGTGCTGCAGGACTAGCGGGAGCCCAAGAGACCCAGTACTTC
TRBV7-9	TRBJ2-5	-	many	CASSLEGSPIQETQYF	TGTGCCAGCAGCTTAGAGGGGAGCCCGATACAAGAGACCCAGTACTTC
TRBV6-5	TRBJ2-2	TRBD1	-	CASSYRQGNGELFF	TGTGCCAGCAGTTACCGACAGGGGAACGGGGAGCTGTTTTTT
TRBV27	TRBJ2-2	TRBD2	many	CASSSSLAGANTGELFF	TGTGCCAGCAGTTCATCCCTAGCGGGAGCGAACACCGGGGAGCTGTTTTTT
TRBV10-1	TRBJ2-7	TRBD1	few	CASRAGTGSYEQYF	TGCGCCAGCCGAGCCGGGACAGGGTCCTACGAGCAGTACTTC
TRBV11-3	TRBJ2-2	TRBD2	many	CASSDLFSGGSTGELFF	TGTGCCAGCAGCGACCTTTTCTCGGGAGGGTCCACCGGGGAGCTGTTTTTT
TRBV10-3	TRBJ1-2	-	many	CAIFSPDIYGYTF	TGTGCCATTTTTTCACCGGACATCTATGGCTACACCTTC
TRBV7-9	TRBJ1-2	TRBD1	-	CASSSTGQGNGYTF	TGTGCCAGCAGCTCAACGGGACAGGGAAATGGCTACACCTTC
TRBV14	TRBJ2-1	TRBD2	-	CASSQSSGLAGGFSYNEQFF	TGTGCCAGCAGCCAATCGTCAGGACTAGCGGGAGGGTTCTCCTACAATGAGCAGTTCTTC
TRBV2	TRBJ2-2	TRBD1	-	CASRPGTGVAGELFF	TGTGCCAGCAGGCCCGGGACAGGGGTTGCCGGGGAGCTGTTTTTT
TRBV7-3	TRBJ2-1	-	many	CASSFWGRTGDEQFF	TGTGCCAGCAGCTTTTGGGGGCGAACGGGGGACGAGCAGTTCTTC
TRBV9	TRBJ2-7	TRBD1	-	CASSASRQGPTYEQYF	TGTGCCAGCAGCGCGAGTAGACAGGGGCCGACCTACGAGCAGTACTTC
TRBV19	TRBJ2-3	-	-	CASSILRGTDTQYF	TGTGCCAGTAGTATTCTCAGGGGCACAGATACGCAGTATTTT
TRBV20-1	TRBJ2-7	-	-	CSARLQGYEQYF	TGCAGTGCTAGACTACAGGGTTACGAGCAGTACTTC
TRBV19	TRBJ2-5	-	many	CASSIGDTQETQYF	TGTGCCAGTAGTATAGGAGACACACAAGAGACCCAGTACTTC
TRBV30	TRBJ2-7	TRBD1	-	CAWSPGQGPEQYF	TGTGCCTGGAGTCCGGGACAGGGGCCGGAGCAGTACTTC
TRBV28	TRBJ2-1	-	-	CASSFADSYNEQFF	TGTGCCAGCAGTTTTGCAGATTCCTACAATGAGCAGTTCTTC
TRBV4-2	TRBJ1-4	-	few	CASSQDKATNEKLSF	TGTGCCAGCAGCCAAGATAAAGCAACTAATGAAAAACTGTCTTTT
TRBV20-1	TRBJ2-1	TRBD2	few	CSARVGTSGRDHANEQFF	TGCAGTGCTAGAGTTGGGACTAGCGGGAGGGACCATGCCAATGAGCAGTTCTTC
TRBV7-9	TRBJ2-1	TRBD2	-	CASSLGTSGGGDEQFF	TGTGCCAGCAGCTTAGGGACTAGCGGGGGCGGCGATGAGCAGTTCTTC
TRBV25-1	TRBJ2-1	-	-	CASREASVYNEQFF	TGTGCCAGCAGAGAGGCTAGCGTCTACAATGAGCAGTTCTTC
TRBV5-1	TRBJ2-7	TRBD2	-	CASSTGLADLLEQYF	TGCGCCAGCAGCACGGGACTAGCGGACCTCCTCGAGCAGTACTTC
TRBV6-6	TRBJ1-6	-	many	CASSYRVGSNSPLHF	TGTGCCAGCAGTTACAGGGTGGGGTCTAATTCACCCCTCCACTTT
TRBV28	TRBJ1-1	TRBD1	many	CASSLTGVQPEAFF	TGTGCCAGCAGTTTAACAGGGGTTCAACCTGAAGCTTTCTTT
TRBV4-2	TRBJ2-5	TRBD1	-	CASSLKGAVQETQYF	TGTGCCAGCAGCCTTAAGGGGGCGGTTCAAGAGACCCAGTACTTC
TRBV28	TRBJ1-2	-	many	CASSPIGYGYTF	TGTGCCAGCAGCCCTATCGGCTATGGCTACACCTTC
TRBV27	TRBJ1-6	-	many	CASSTRSTGKVHF	TGTGCCAGCAGTACAAGATCTACAGGGAAGGTCCACTTT
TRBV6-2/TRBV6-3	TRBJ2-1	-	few	CASSLIRDANEQFF	TGTGCCAGCAGTTTAATCCGGGACGCCAATGAGCAGTTCTTC
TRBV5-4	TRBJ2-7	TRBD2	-	CASSLATGGFGEQYF	TGTGCCAGCAGCTTGGCGACGGGAGGTTTTGGCGAGCAGTACTTC
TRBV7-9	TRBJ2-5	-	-	CASSPDYIQETQYF	TGTGCCAGCAGCCCGGACTACATACAAGAGACCCAGTACTTC
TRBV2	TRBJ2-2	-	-	CASSFGIAVNTGELFF	TGTGCCAGCAGCTTCGGGATAGCGGTTAACACCGGGGAGCTGTTTTTT
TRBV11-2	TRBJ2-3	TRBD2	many	CASSLGTSLTDTQYF	TGTGCCAGCAGCTTAGGGACTAGCCTCACAGATACGCAGTATTTT
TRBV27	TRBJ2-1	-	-	CASSLIGTGEQFF	TGTGCCAGCAGTTTAATTGGGACCGGGGAGCAGTTCTTC
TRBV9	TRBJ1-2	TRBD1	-	CASSVEGRTGYGYTF	TGTGCCAGCAGCGTAGAAGGTCGGACAGGGTATGGCTACACCTTC